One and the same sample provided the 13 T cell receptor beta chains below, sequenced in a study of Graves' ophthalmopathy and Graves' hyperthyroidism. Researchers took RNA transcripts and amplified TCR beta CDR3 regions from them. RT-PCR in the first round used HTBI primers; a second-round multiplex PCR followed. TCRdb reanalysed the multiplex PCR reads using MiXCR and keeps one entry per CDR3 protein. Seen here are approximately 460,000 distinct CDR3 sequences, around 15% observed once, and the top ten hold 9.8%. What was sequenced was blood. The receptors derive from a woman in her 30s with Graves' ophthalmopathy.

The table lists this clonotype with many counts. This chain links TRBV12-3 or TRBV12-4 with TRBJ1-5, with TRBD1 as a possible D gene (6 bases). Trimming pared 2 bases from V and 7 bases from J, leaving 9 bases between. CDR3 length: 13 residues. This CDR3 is CASSLTGIQPQHF. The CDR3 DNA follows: TGTGCCAGCAGTTTAACAGGGATCCAGCCCCAGCATTTT.

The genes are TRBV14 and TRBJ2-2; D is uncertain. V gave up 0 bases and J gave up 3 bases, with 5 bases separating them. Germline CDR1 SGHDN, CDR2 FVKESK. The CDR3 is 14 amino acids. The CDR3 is CASSQESHTGELFF. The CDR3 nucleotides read TGTGCCAGCAGCCAAGAAAGCCACACCGGGGAGCTGTTTTTT.

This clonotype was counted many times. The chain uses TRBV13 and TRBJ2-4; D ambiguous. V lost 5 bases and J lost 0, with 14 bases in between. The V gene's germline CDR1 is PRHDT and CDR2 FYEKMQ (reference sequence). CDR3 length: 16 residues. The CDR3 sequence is CASSARTEIAKNIQYF. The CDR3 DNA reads TGTGCCAGCAGCGCTAGGACCGAGATAGCCAAAAACATTCAGTACTTC. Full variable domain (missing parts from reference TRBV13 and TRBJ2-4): AAGVIQSPRHLIKEKRETATLKCYPIPRHDTVYWYQQGPGQDPQFLISFYEKMQSDKGSIPDRFSAQQFSDYHSELNMSSLELGDSALYFCASSARTEIAKNIQYFGAGTRLSVL.

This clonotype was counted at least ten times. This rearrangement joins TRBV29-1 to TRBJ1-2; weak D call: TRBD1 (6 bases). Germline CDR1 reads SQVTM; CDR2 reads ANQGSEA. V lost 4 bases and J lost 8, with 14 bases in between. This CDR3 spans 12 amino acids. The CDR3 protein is CSVGGAWGGYTF. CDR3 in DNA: TGCAGCGTTGGGGGGGCTTGGGGCGGCTACACCTTC.

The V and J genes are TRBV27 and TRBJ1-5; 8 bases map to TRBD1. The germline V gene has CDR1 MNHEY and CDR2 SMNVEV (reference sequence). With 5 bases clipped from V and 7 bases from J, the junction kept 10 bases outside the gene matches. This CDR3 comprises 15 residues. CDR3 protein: CASSPQFGQGQPQHF. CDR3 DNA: TGTGCCAGCAGTCCTCAATTTGGACAGGGACAGCCCCAGCATTTT.

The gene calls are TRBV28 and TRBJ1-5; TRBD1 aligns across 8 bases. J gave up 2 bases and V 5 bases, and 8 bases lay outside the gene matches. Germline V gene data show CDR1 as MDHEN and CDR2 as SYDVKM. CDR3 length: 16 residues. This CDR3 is CASSPSRGQGNQPQHF. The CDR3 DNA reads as TGTGCCAGCAGTCCAAGTAGGGGACAGGGCAATCAGCCCCAGCATTTT. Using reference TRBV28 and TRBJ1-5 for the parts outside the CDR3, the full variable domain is DVKVTQSSRYLVKRTGEKVFLECVQDMDHENMFWYRQDPGLGLRLIYFSYDVKMKEKGDIPEGYSVSREKKERFSLILESASTNQTSMYLCASSPSRGQGNQPQHFGDGTRLSIL.

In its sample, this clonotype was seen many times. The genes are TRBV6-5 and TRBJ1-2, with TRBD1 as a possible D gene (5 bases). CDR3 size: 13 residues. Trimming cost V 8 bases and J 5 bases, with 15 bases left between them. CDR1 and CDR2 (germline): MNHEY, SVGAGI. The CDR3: CASSRGASYGYTF. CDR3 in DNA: TGTGCCAGCTCTCGAGGGGCCTCATATGGCTACACCTTC.

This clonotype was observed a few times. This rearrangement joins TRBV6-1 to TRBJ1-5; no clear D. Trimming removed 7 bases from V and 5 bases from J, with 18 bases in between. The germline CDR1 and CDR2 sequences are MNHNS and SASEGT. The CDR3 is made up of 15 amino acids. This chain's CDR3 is CASNDGVGGHQPQHF. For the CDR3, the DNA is TGTGCCAGCAATGACGGGGTTGGAGGGCATCAGCCCCAGCATTTT.

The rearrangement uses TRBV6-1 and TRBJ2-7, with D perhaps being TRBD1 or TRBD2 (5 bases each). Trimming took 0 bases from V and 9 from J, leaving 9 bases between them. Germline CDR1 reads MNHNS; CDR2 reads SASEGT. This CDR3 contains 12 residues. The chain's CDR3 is CASSEAGESQYF. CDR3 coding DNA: TGTGCCAGCAGTGAAGCGGGGGAATCGCAGTACTTC.

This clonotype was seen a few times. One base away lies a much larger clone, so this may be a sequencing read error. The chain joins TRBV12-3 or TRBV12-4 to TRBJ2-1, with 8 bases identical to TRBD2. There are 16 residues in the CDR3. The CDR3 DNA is TGTGCCAGCAGTCCTAAGAGCGGGGGCTTCTACAATGAGAAGTTCTTC. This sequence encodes CASSPKSGGFYNEKFF.

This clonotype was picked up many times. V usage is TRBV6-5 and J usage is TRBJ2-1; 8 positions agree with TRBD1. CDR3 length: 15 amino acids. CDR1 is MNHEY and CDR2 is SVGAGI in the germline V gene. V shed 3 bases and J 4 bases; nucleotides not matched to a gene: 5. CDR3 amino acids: CASSYGQGNYNEQFF. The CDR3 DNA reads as TGTGCCAGCAGTTATGGACAGGGAAATTACAATGAGCAGTTCTTC.

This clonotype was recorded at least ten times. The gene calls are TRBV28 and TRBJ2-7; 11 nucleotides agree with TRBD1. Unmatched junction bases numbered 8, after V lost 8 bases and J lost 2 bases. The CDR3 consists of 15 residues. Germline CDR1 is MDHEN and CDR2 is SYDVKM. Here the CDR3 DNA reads TGTGCCAGCTGGACACCGGGACAGGGGGCCTACGAGCAGTACTTC. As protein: CASWTPGQGAYEQYF. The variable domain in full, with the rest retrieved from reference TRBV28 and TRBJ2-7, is DVKVTQSSRYLVKRTGEKVFLECVQDMDHENMFWYRQDPGLGLRLIYFSYDVKMKEKGDIPEGYSVSREKKERFSLILESASTNQTSMYLCASWTPGQGAYEQYFGPGTRLTVT.

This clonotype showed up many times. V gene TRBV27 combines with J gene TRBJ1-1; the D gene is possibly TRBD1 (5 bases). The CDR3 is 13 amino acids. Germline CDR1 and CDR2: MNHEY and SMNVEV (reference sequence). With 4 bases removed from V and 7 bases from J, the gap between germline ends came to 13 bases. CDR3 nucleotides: TGTGCCAGCAGTTATGGGGCGCGGAGTGAAGCTTTCTTT. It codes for CASSYGARSEAFF.